Sequencing of this T cell receptor (beta chain) was carried out in a study of blood T cells in healthy people across ages. This CDR3 region has 12 residues. Germline V gives CDR1 DFQATT, CDR2 SNEGSKA (reference sequence). V shed 0 bases and J shed 8 bases, with 10 bases lying between them. The sample providers were healthy Caucasian people from Russia, aged about 6 to 100. With a J-beta primer mix and a sample-barcoded 5' primer, a second PCR ran about 6 to 11 cycles. TCRdb ran MiXCR on the 5' RACE reads and lists one entry per CDR3 protein. The sample yields hundreds of thousands of distinct CDR3 sequences, roughly 53% seen once.

The sample taken for sequencing was blood. V is TRBV20-1 and J is TRBJ1-2; the D is unclear. This TCR was sampled from a man older than 75 in good health. The CDR3 region is CSAREGGSGYTF. In nucleotides, the CDR3 is TGCAGTGCTAGAGAAGGAGGGTCCGGCTACACCTTC.